This TCR beta chain was captured by sequencing in a study of cytomegalovirus exposure and HLA in healthy donors. Regarding the study as a whole: Later on, a genetic analysis was performed. It linked a missense variant in DCLRE1C with V- and J-gene trimming of TCR beta.

The germline V and J ends were trimmed by 4 bases and 0 bases, with 9 bases remaining between them. The CDR3 loop spans 13 amino acids. The germline CDR1 and CDR2 sequences are SQVTM and ANQGSEA. A remark on this clone: Antigen unknown.

Primers: 60 Vbeta forward and 13 Jbeta reverse. Some clones are missing from TCRdb's copy, which holds only in-frame ones; the method was immunoSEQ multiplex PCR. Of some 67,000 clones listed, about 77% are singletons. This TCR derives from a middle-aged man in good health and CMV-seronegative. This chain connects TRBV29-1 to TRBJ1-2; D gene unclear. Sequenced: PBMCs. CDR3 in DNA: TGCAGCGTTGTCGGGGAATCTAACTATGGCTACACCTTC. It translates to CSVVGESNYGYTF.